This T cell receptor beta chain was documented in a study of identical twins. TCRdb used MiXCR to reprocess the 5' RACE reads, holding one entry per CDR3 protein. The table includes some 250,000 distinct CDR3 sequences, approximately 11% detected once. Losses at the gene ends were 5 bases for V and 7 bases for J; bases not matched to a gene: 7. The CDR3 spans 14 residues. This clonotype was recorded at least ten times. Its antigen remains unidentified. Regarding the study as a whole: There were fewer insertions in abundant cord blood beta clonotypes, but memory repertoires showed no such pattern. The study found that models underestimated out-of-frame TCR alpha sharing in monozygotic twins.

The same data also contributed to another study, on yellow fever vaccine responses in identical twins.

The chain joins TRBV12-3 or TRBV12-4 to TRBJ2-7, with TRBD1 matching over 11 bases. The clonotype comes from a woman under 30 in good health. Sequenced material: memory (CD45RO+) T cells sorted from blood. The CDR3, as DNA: TGTGCCAGCAGTCTCCGGGACAGGGGGTTTGAGCAGTACTTC. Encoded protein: CASSLRDRGFEQYF.